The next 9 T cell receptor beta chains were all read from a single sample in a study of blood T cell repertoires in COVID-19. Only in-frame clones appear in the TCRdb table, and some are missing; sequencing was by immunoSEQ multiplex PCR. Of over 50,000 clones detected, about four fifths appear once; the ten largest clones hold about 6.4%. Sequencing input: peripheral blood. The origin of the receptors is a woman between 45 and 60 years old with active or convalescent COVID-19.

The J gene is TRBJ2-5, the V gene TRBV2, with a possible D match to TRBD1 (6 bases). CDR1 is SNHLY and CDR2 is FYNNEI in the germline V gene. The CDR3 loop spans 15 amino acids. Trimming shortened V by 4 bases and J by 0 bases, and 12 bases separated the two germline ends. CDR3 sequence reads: CASSAGAPYQETQYF. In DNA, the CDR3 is TGTGCCAGCAGTGCAGGGGCTCCGTACCAAGAGACCCAGTACTTC. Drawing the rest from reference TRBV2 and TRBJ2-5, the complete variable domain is EPEVTQTPSHQVTQMGQEVILRCVPISNHLYFYWYRQILGQKVEFLVSFYNNEISEKSEIFDDQFSVERPDGSNFTLKIRSTKLEDSAMYFCASSAGAPYQETQYFGPGTRLLVL.

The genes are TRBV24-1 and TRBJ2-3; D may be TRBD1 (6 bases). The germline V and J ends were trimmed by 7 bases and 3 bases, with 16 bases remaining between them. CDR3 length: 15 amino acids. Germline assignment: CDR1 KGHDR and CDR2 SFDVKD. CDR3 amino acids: CATRDTGSGTDTQYF. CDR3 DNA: TGTGCCACCAGAGATACAGGGTCGGGAACAGATACGCAGTATTTT.

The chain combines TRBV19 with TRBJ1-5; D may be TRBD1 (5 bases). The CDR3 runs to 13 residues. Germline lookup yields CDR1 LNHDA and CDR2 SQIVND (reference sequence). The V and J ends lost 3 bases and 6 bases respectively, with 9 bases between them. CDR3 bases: TGTGCCAGTAGTATTTCAGGGTTTCAGCCCCAGCATTTT. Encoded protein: CASSISGFQPQHF.

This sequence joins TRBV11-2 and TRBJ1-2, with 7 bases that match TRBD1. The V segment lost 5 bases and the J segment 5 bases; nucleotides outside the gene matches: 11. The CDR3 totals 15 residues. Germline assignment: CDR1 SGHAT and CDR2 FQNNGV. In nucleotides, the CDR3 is TGTGCCAGCAGCCTCGGGACAGCCCTTTCGTATGGCTACACCTTC. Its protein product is CASSLGTALSYGYTF.

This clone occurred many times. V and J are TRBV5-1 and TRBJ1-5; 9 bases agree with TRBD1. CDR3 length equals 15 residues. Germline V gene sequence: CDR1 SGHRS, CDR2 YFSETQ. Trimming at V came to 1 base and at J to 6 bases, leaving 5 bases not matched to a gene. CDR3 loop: CASSLWTGVGQPQHF. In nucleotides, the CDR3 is TGCGCCAGCAGCTTGTGGACAGGGGTAGGTCAGCCCCAGCATTTT.

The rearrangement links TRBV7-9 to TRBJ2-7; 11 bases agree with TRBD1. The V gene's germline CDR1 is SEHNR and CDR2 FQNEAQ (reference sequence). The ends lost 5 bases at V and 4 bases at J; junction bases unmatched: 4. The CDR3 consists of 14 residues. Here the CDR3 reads CASSPGTGGYEQYF. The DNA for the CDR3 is TGTGCCAGCAGCCCCGGGACAGGGGGATACGAGCAGTACTTC.

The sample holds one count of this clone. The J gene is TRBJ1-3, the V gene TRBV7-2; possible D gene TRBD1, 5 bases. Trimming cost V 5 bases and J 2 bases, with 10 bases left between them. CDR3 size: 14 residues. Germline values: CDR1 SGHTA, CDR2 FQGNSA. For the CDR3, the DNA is TGTGCCAGCAGCCAGCAGGGTGCTGGAAACACCATATATTTT. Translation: CASSQQGAGNTIYF.

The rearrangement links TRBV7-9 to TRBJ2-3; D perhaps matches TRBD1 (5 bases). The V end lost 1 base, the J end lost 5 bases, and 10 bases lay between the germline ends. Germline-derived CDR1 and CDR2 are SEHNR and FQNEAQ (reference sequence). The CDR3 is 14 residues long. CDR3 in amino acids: CASSLETVQDTQYF. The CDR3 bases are TGTGCCAGCAGCTTAGAGACAGTACAAGATACGCAGTATTTT.

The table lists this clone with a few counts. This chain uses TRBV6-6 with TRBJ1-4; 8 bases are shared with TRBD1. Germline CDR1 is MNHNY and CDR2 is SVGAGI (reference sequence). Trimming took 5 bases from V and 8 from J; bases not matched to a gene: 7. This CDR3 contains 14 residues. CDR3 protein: CASSRQGQNEKLFF. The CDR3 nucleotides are TGTGCCAGCAGTCGACAGGGGCAAAACGAAAAACTGTTTTTT.